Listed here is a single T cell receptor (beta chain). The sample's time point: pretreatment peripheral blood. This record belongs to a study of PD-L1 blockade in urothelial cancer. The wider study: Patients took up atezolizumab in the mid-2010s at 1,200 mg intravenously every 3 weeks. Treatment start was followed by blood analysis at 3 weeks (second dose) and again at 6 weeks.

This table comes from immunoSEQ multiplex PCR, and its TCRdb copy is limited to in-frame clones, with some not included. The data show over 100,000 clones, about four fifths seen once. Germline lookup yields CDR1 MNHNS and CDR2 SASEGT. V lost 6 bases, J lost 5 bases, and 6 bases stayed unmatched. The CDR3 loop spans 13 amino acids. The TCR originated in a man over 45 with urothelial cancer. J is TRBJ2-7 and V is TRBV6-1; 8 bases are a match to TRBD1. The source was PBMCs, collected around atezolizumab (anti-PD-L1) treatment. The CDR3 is CASSGTGYNEQYF. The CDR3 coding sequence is TGTGCCAGCAGCGGGACAGGTTATAACGAGCAGTACTTC.